These T cell receptor beta chains were read from a single sample in a study of shared clonotypes between healthy human individuals. Sequencing used immunoSEQ multiplex PCR; TCRdb keeps in-frame clones, though not all of them. The table has over 850,000 clones, around three quarters seen once. The sample comprised memory CD4+ T cells from PBMCs. The receptor set was obtained from a man younger than 35 in good health. Some clones in this sample may be carry-over from other donors' samples. Each CDR3 is given with its conserved first and last residue. The D gene is left open where the match is weak. The size of a clone is reported for some rows only, either as once, few or many, or as a class for expanded clones.

clone size	D gene	V gene	J gene	CDR3 protein	CDR3 DNA
few	TRBD2	TRBV5-1	TRBJ2-3	CASTHSAGGPTDTQYF	TGCGCCAGCACACATTCGGCGGGAGGCCCCACAGATACGCAGTATTTT
NA	TRBD1	TRBV5-4	TRBJ1-1	CASSKAGTAPNTEAFF	TGTGCCAGCAGCAAGGCAGGGACAGCTCCAAACACTGAAGCTTTCTTT
NA	TRBD1	TRBV7-2	TRBJ2-7	CASSPSRDRGGYEQYF	TGTGCCAGCAGCCCAAGCCGGGACAGGGGAGGCTACGAGCAGTACTTC
NA	NA	TRBV18	TRBJ1-5	CASSPFKSQGGQPQHF	TGTGCCAGCTCACCATTCAAATCACAGGGAGGTCAGCCCCAGCATTTT
NA	NA	TRBV15	TRBJ1-4	CATSRGAREGEKLFF	TGTGCCACCAGCAGAGGGGCCAGGGAGGGCGAAAAACTGTTTTTT
NA	NA	TRBV15	TRBJ2-7	CATSRAQDYEQYF	TGTGCCACCAGCAGAGCACAGGACTACGAGCAGTACTTC
NA	NA	TRBV27	TRBJ1-2	CASSLYRANYGYTF	TGTGCCAGCAGTTTATACCGAGCTAACTATGGCTACACCTTC
NA	NA	TRBV2	TRBJ2-7	CASSGGLVYEQYF	TGTGCCAGCAGTGGGGGACTGGTCTACGAGCAGTACTTC
NA	NA	TRBV28	TRBJ2-1	CASSHSGIGSWDNEQFF	TGTGCCAGCAGTCACTCGGGGATCGGGAGCTGGGACAATGAGCAGTTCTTC
NA	TRBD2	TRBV5-4	TRBJ2-5	CASSLELAGEAETQYF	TGTGCCAGCAGCTTAGAACTAGCGGGAGAAGCAGAGACCCAGTACTTC
NA	NA	TRBV5-1	TRBJ1-1	CASSLTGRLDTEAFF	TGCGCCAGCAGCTTGACAGGGAGATTGGACACTGAAGCTTTCTTT
once	NA	TRBV30	TRBJ2-1	CAWSVSLRGARNEQFF	TGTGCCTGGAGTGTAAGCCTTCGGGGGGCGCGGAATGAGCAGTTCTTC
few	TRBD1	TRBV19	TRBJ2-1	CASGDRGVF	TGTGCCAGTGGGGACAGGGGGGTCTTC
NA	NA	TRBV29-1	TRBJ1-5	CSVEDSLGQPQHF	TGCAGCGTTGAGGACTCCTTGGGGCAGCCCCAGCATTTT
once	TRBD1	TRBV7-9	TRBJ2-3	CASSSDRGSADTQYF	TGTGCCAGCAGCTCGGACAGGGGTTCCGCAGATACGCAGTATTTT
few	NA	TRBV9	TRBJ2-4	CASSVDEGGIAKNIQYF	TGTGCCAGCAGCGTAGACGAGGGCGGTATAGCCAAAAACATTCAGTACTTC
once	TRBD1	TRBV9	TRBJ2-3	CASSARDRSTDTQYF	TGTGCCAGCAGCGCCCGGGACAGGAGCACAGATACGCAGTATTTT
NA	NA	TRBV5-1	TRBJ2-5	CASSLGGGRVKETQYF	TGCGCCAGCAGCTTAGGAGGGGGCAGAGTAAAAGAGACCCAGTACTTC
NA	NA	TRBV20-1	TRBJ1-2	CSARTVYGYTF	TGCAGTGCTAGGACAGTCTATGGCTACACCTTC
NA	TRBD1	TRBV19	TRBJ1-5	CASSTDRNQPQHF	TGTGCCAGTAGTACGGACAGGAATCAGCCCCAGCATTTT
NA	NA	TRBV7-9	TRBJ1-2	CASSLEGGGYTF	TGTGCCAGCAGCTTAGAGGGGGGAGGCTACACCTTC
NA	NA	TRBV11-3	TRBJ2-1	CASSSEGDVENEQFF	TGTGCCAGCAGCTCCGAAGGCGATGTGGAAAATGAGCAGTTCTTC
NA	NA	TRBV18	TRBJ1-1	CASSPRLNTEAFF	TGTGCCAGCTCACCACGGTTGAACACTGAAGCTTTCTTT
NA	NA	TRBV19	TRBJ2-7	CASSTEYSYEQYF	TGTGCCAGTAGTACGGAATACTCCTACGAGCAGTACTTC
NA	TRBD2	TRBV9	TRBJ2-3	CASSPSGSYTDTQYF	TGTGCCAGCAGCCCTAGCGGGAGCTACACAGATACGCAGTATTTT
NA	TRBD2	TRBV5-1	TRBJ2-5	CASSLGQRENQETQYF	TGCGCCAGCAGCTTGGGCCAGCGGGAGAACCAAGAGACCCAGTACTTC
NA	NA	TRBV25-1	TRBJ1-2	CASSASVYYGYTF	TGTGCCAGCAGTGCATCGGTCTACTATGGCTACACCTTC
few	NA	TRBV7-8	TRBJ1-5	CASSENRDYQPQHF	TGTGCCAGCAGCGAGAACAGGGATTATCAGCCCCAGCATTTT
NA	TRBD2	TRBV27	TRBJ2-7	CASSLMASGNYEQYF	TGTGCCAGCAGTTTAATGGCTAGCGGAAATTACGAGCAGTACTTC
NA	TRBD1	TRBV4-3	TRBJ2-6	CASSQGDRASGANVLTF	TGCGCCAGCAGCCAAGGGGACAGGGCCTCTGGGGCCAACGTCCTGACTTTC
once	TRBD2	TRBV6-1	TRBJ2-7	CASSDGLAALTYEQYF	TGTGCCAGCAGTGATGGACTAGCGGCATTAACCTACGAGCAGTACTTC
few	NA	TRBV7-2	TRBJ2-3	CASSPQGFSGSDPQYF	TGTGCCAGCAGCCCCCAGGGTTTCAGCGGGTCTGATCCGCAGTATTTT
NA	NA	TRBV6-5	TRBJ2-7	CASSPQRSYEQYF	TGTGCCAGCAGCCCCCAGAGATCCTACGAGCAGTACTTC
NA	NA	TRBV2	TRBJ1-1	CASSEETDTEAFF	TGTGCCAGCAGTGAAGAGACTGACACTGAAGCTTTCTTT
once	NA	TRBV28	TRBJ2-2	CASSFWEDTGELFF	TGTGCCAGCAGTTTTTGGGAAGACACCGGGGAGCTGTTTTTT
few	TRBD1	TRBV29-1	TRBJ1-2	CSVEGRGLNYGYTF	TGCAGCGTTGAAGGGAGGGGGCTTAACTATGGCTACACCTTC
NA	NA	TRBV11-2	TRBJ1-3	CASSRDRNTIYF	TGTGCCAGCAGCCGGGACAGAAACACCATATATTTT
NA	NA	TRBV9	TRBJ1-3	CASSEGDSFGNTIYF	TGTGCCAGCAGCGAGGGGGACTCCTTTGGAAACACCATATATTTT
NA	NA	TRBV28	TRBJ2-7	CASSSTVYEQYF	TGTGCCAGCAGTTCTACCGTATACGAGCAGTACTTC
NA	NA	TRBV7-9	TRBJ2-3	CASSLRAPDLTDTQYF	TGTGCCAGCAGCCTCAGGGCCCCCGACCTCACAGATACGCAGTATTTT
NA	TRBD1	TRBV11-3	TRBJ1-4	CASSGQGGKLFF	TGTGCCAGCAGCGGACAGGGCGGAAAACTGTTTTTT
NA	NA	TRBV7-9	TRBJ1-1	CASNRGAYTEAFF	TGTGCCAGCAACCGGGGGGCGTACACTGAAGCTTTCTTT
NA	NA	TRBV9	TRBJ1-5	CASNLRWSGEGSNQPQHF	TGTGCCAGCAACCTAAGGTGGTCCGGGGAAGGAAGCAATCAGCCCCAGCATTTT
NA	TRBD1	TRBV7-9	TRBJ2-2	CASSLWTGTSGELFF	TGTGCCAGCAGCCTATGGACAGGGACGAGCGGGGAGCTGTTTTTT
NA	NA	TRBV7-3	TRBJ1-2	CASSLIPGTSDGYTF	TGTGCCAGCAGCTTAATCCCAGGGACATCGGATGGCTACACCTTC
NA	NA	TRBV19	TRBJ2-6	CASSIGRISGANVLTF	TGTGCCAGTAGTATAGGCCGAATCTCTGGGGCCAACGTCCTGACTTTC